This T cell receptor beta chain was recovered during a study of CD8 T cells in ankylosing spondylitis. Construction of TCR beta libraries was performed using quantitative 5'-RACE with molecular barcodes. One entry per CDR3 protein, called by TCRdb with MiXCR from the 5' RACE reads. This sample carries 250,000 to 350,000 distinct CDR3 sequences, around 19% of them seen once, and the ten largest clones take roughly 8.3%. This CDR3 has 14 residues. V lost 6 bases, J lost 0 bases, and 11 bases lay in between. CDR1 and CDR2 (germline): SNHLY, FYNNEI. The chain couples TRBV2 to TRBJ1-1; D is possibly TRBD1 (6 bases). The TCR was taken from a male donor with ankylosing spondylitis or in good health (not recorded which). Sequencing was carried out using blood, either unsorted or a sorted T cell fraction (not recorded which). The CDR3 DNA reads TGTGCCAGCAGACAGGGAACCTTGAACACTGAAGCTTTCTTT. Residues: CASRQGTLNTEAFF. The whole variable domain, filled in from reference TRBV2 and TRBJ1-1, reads EPEVTQTPSHQVTQMGQEVILRCVPISNHLYFYWYRQILGQKVEFLVSFYNNEISEKSEIFDDQFSVERPDGSNFTLKIRSTKLEDSAMYFCASRQGTLNTEAFFGQGTRLTVV.